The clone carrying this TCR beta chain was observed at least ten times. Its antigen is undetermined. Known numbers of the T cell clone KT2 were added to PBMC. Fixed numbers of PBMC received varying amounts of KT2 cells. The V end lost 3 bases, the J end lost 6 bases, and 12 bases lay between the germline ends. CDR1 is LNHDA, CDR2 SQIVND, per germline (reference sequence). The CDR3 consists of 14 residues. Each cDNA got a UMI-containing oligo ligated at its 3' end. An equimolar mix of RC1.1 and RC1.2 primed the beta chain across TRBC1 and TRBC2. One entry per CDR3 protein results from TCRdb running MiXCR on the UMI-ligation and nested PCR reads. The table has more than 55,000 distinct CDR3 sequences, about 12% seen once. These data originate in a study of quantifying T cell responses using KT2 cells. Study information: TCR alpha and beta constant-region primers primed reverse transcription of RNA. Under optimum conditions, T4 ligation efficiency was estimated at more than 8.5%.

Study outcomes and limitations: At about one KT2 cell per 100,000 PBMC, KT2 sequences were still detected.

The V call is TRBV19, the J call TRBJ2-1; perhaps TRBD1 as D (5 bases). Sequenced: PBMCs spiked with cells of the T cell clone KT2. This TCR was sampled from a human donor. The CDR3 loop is CASSIKGSLNEQFF. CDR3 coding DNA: TGTGCCAGTAGTATTAAGGGGTCTCTCAATGAGCAGTTCTTC.